Given below is one TCR beta chain in context. The antigen is not known. The data originate from a study of cytomegalovirus exposure and HLA in healthy donors. Study-level results: When analyzed later, the rates of TCR association showed variation by HLA locus, with DRB1 the most and HLA-C the fewest. Sequencing likely generated an artifact that appeared as a cluster of highly shared sequence variants. In a later analysis, productive TCRs from donors in an Asian-associated ancestry cluster reportedly carried fewer N-insertions than the cohort mean.

13 Jbeta primers and 60 Vbeta primers were used for the PCR. Libraries were prepared by immunoSEQ multiplex PCR; TCRdb keeps only in-frame clonotypes and omits some of them. The sample includes under 150,000 clones, approximately 9% seen only once; the top ten take over 1.5%. Germline CDR1 is MDHEN and CDR2 is SYDVKM. The CDR3 loop spans 15 amino acids. Trimming took 3 bases from V and 6 from J; bases not matched to a gene: 7. Sequenced sample: PBMCs. The chain couples TRBV28 to TRBJ2-1, with 8 bases lining up with TRBD2. The sequence came from a male donor in good health and CMV-seronegative. The CDR3 loop is CASSFLSGGINEQFF. In DNA form, the CDR3 reads TGTGCCAGCAGTTTTCTTTCGGGGGGGATCAATGAGCAGTTCTTC. The variable domain in full, completed from reference TRBV28 and TRBJ2-1, reads DVKVTQSSRYLVKRTGEKVFLECVQDMDHENMFWYRQDPGLGLRLIYFSYDVKMKEKGDIPEGYSVSREKKERFSLILESASTNQTSMYLCASSFLSGGINEQFFGPGTRLTVL.